The clone carrying this T cell receptor (beta chain) came up many times. Via MiXCR, TCRdb re-called the PCR reads, giving one row per CDR3 protein. Here the sample spans some 15,000 distinct CDR3 sequences, 35% to 55% being singletons. The data were obtained in a study of tumor-infiltrating lymphocytes in oesophageal squamous cell carcinoma. In germline, CDR1 is MDHEN, CDR2 SYDVKM. V was pared by 5 bases and J by 5 bases, with 10 bases between. The CDR3 is 13 residues long. The TCR comes from a female donor with esophageal squamous cell carcinoma. What was sequenced was blood. V is TRBV28 and J is TRBJ1-5; D is unclear. The CDR3 DNA reads as TGTGCCAGCAGTGGGTTAGGTTATCAGCCCCAGCATTTT. Translation: CASSGLGYQPQHF.